These T cell receptor beta chains were read from a single sample in a study of blood T cell repertoires in COVID-19. Using immunoSEQ multiplex PCR, the repertoire was profiled, and TCRdb retains in-frame clones only, with some absent. The sample has 140,000 or so clones; about 85% are singletons. Sequenced sample: peripheral blood. The receptors were gathered from a human donor with COVID-19, enrolled during active disease. The donor label of this sample is uncertain. The CDR3 runs from the conserved cysteine through the conserved F or W. Fields, in order: CDR3 protein, CDR3 DNA, CDR3 length, clone size, J gene, V gene, D gene. D genes are given only for firm matches. Only some rows state a clone size, as once, few, many or a class for expanded clones.

CDR3 protein: CASSGGDTDTQYF; CDR3 DNA: TGCGCCAGCAGCGGGGGCGACACAGATACGCAGTATTTT; CDR3 length: 13; clone size: .; J gene: TRBJ2-3; V gene: TRBV5-1; D gene: .
CDR3 protein: CASSQHTSAETQYF; CDR3 DNA: TGCGCCAGCAGCCAACATACTAGCGCAGAGACCCAGTACTTC; CDR3 length: 14; clone size: once; J gene: TRBJ2-5; V gene: TRBV4-1; D gene: TRBD2
CDR3 protein: CARSPDRGQGYTEAFF; CDR3 DNA: TGTGCCAGAAGCCCGGACAGGGGGCAGGGCTACACTGAAGCTTTCTTT; CDR3 length: 16; clone size: .; J gene: TRBJ1-1; V gene: TRBV5-3; D gene: TRBD1
CDR3 protein: CASSGGTETYEQYF; CDR3 DNA: TGCGCCAGCAGCGGCGGGACGGAGACCTACGAGCAGTACTTC; CDR3 length: 14; clone size: .; J gene: TRBJ2-7; V gene: TRBV5-1; D gene: .
CDR3 protein: CASSLTGPWNEKLFF; CDR3 DNA: TGTGCCAGCAGCCTTACAGGGCCCTGGAATGAAAAACTGTTTTTT; CDR3 length: 15; clone size: .; J gene: TRBJ1-4; V gene: TRBV6-5; D gene: .
CDR3 protein: CASRMGLAGEQYF; CDR3 DNA: TGTGCCAGCAGGATGGGACTAGCGGGCGAGCAGTACTTC; CDR3 length: 13; clone size: .; J gene: TRBJ2-7; V gene: TRBV2; D gene: TRBD2
CDR3 protein: CASSLGESSPEQYF; CDR3 DNA: TGTGCCAGCAGCTTAGGGGAGTCCTCCCCCGAGCAGTACTTC; CDR3 length: 14; clone size: .; J gene: TRBJ2-7; V gene: TRBV11-3; D gene: .
CDR3 protein: CASSERLRQEQYF; CDR3 DNA: TGTGCCAGCAGTGAAAGACTTCGACAGGAGCAGTACTTC; CDR3 length: 13; clone size: once; J gene: TRBJ2-7; V gene: TRBV2; D gene: .
CDR3 protein: CASSEADNQPQHF; CDR3 DNA: TGTGCCAGCAGTGAGGCAGATAATCAGCCCCAGCATTTT; CDR3 length: 13; clone size: .; J gene: TRBJ1-5; V gene: TRBV25-1; D gene: .
CDR3 protein: CASSPNDGGGADEAFF; CDR3 DNA: TGTGCCAGCAGCCCCAATGACGGAGGAGGGGCGGATGAAGCTTTCTTT; CDR3 length: 16; clone size: .; J gene: TRBJ1-1; V gene: TRBV4-2; D gene: .
CDR3 protein: CATQRGYTEAFF; CDR3 DNA: TGTGCCACCCAAAGGGGGTACACTGAAGCTTTCTTT; CDR3 length: 12; clone size: .; J gene: TRBJ1-1; V gene: TRBV28; D gene: .
CDR3 protein: CASSYSTKGRSGDTDTQYF; CDR3 DNA: TGTGCCAGCAGTTACTCTACGAAAGGACGTAGCGGGGACACAGATACGCAGTATTTT; CDR3 length: 19; clone size: .; J gene: TRBJ2-3; V gene: TRBV6-2/TRBV6-3; D gene: TRBD2
CDR3 protein: CASSKPRTGGSEQYF; CDR3 DNA: TGTGCCAGCAGCAAACCCCGGACCGGAGGCAGCGAGCAGTACTTC; CDR3 length: 15; clone size: .; J gene: TRBJ2-7; V gene: TRBV28; D gene: .
CDR3 protein: CASSIDTLSGWYEQYF; CDR3 DNA: TGTGCCAGTAGTATAGATACCCTGTCCGGGTGGTACGAGCAGTACTTC; CDR3 length: 16; clone size: .; J gene: TRBJ2-7; V gene: TRBV19; D gene: .